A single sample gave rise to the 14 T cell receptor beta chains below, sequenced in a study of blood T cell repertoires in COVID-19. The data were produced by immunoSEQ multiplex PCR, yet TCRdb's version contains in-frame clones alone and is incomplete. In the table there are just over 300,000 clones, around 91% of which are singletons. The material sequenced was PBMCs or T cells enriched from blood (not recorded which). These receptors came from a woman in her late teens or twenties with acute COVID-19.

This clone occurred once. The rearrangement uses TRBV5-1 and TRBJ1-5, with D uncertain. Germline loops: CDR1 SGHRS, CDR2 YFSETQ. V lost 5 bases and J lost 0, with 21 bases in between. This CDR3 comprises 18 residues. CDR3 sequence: CASSPGEGPNYSNQPQHF. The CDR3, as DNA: TGCGCCAGCAGTCCTGGGGAGGGCCCCAACTATAGCAATCAGCCCCAGCATTTT.

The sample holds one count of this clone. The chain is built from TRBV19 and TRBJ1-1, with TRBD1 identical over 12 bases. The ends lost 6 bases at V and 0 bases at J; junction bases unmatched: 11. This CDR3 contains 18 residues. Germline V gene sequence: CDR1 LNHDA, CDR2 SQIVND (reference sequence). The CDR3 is CASSRGTGGIPMNTEAFF. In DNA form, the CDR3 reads TGTGCCAGTAGCCGAGGGACAGGGGGCATCCCCATGAACACTGAAGCTTTCTTT.

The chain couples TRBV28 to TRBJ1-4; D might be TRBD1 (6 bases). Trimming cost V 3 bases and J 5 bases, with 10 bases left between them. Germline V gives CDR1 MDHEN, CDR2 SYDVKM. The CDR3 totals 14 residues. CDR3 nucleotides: TGTGCCAGCAGTTTGTCAGGGGCGAATGAAAAACTGTTTTTT. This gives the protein CASSLSGANEKLFF.

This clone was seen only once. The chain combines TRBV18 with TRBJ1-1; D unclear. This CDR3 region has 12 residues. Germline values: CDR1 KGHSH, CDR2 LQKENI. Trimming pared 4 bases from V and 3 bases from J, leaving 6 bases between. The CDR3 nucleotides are TGTGCCAGCTCACGAGGAGACACTGAAGCTTTCTTT. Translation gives CASSRGDTEAFF.

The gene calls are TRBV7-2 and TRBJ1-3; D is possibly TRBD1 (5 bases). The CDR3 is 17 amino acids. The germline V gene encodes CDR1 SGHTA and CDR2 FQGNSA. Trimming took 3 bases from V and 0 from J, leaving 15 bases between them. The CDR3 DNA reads TGTGCCAGCAGCTTCGCCCAGGGCACCCTCTCTGGAAACACCATATATTTT. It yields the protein CASSFAQGTLSGNTIYF. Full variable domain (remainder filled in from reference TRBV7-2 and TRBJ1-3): GAGVSQSPSNKVTEKGKDVELRCDPISGHTALYWYRQSLGQGLEFLIYFQGNSAPDKSGLPSDRFSAERTGGSVSTLTIQRTQQEDSAVYLCASSFAQGTLSGNTIYFGEGSWLTVV.

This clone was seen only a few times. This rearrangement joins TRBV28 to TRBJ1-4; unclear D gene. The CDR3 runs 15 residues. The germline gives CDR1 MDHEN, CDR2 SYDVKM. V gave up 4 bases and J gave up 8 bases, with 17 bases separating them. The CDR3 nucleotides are TGTGCCAGCAGTTCCCTTTTTGGAGGTACGGAAAAACTGTTTTTT. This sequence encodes CASSSLFGGTEKLFF.

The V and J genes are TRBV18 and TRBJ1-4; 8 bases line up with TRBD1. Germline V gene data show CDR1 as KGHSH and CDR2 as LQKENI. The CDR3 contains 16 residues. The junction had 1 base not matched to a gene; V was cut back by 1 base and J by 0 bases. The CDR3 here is CASSPQQGATNEKLFF. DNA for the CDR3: TGTGCCAGCTCACCACAACAGGGGGCAACTAATGAAAAACTGTTTTTT. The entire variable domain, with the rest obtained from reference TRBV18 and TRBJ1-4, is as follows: NAGVMQNPRHLVRRRGQEARLRCSPMKGHSHVYWYRQLPEEGLKFMVYLQKENIIDESGMPKERFSAEFPKEGPSILRIQQVVRGDSAAYFCASSPQQGATNEKLFFGSGTQLSVL.

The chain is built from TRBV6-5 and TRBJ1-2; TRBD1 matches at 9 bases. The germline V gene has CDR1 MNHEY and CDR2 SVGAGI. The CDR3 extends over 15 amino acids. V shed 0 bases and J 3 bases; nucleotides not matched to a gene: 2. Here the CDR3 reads CASSYSQGAYYGYTF. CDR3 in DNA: TGTGCCAGCAGTTACTCACAGGGGGCTTACTATGGCTACACCTTC.

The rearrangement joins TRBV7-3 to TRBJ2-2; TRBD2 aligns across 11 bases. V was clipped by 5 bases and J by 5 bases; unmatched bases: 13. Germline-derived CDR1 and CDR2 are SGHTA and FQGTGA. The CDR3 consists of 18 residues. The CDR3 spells CASSPGLAGGQRTGELFF. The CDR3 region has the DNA TGTGCCAGCAGCCCCGGGCTAGCGGGAGGACAAAGGACCGGGGAGCTGTTTTTT.

DNA of the CDR3: TGTGCCAGCAGTGACCCGACAGGAACCTCTGGAAACACCATATATTTT. It encodes CASSDPTGTSGNTIYF. The J gene is TRBJ1-3, the V gene TRBV25-1; possible D gene TRBD1, 6 bases. The CDR3 length is 16 residues. Deletions cut 3 bases from V and 0 bases from J, with 12 bases between. Germline V gene sequence: CDR1 MGHDK, CDR2 SYGVNS. Combining the CDR3 with reference TRBV25-1 and TRBJ1-3 gives the whole variable domain EADIYQTPRYLVIGTGKKITLECSQTMGHDKMYWYQQDPGMELHLIHYSYGVNSTEKGDLSSESTVSRIRTEHFPLTLESARPSHTSQYLCASSDPTGTSGNTIYFGEGSWLTVV.

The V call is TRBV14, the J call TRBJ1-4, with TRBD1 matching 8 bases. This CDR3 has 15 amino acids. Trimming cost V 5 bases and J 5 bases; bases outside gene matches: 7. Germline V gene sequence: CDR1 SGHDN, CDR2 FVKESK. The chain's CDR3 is CASSRGQVENEKLFF. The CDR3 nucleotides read TGTGCCAGCAGCAGGGGACAGGTGGAGAATGAAAAACTGTTTTTT. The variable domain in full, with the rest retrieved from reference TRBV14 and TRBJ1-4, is EAGVTQFPSHSVIEKGQTVTLRCDPISGHDNLYWYRRVMGKEIKFLLHFVKESKQDESGMPNNRFLAERTGGTYSTLKVQPAELEDSGVYFCASSRGQVENEKLFFGSGTQLSVL.

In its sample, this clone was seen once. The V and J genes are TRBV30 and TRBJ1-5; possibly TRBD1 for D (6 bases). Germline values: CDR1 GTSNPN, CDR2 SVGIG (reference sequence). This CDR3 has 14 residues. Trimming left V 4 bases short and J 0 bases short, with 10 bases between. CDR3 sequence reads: CAWTQGYSNQPQHF. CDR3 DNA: TGTGCCTGGACACAGGGCTATAGCAATCAGCCCCAGCATTTT. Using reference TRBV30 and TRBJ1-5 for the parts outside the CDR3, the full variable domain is SQTIHQWPATLVQPVGSPLSLECTVEGTSNPNLYWYRQAAGRGLQLLFYSVGIGQISSEVPQNLSASRPQDRQFILSSKKLLLSDSGFYLCAWTQGYSNQPQHFGDGTRLSIL.

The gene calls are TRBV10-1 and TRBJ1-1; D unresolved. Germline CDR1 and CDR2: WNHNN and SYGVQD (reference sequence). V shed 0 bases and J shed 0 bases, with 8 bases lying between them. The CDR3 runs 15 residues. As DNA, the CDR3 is TGCGCCAGCAGTGAGTCTGCAGAAATGAACACTGAAGCTTTCTTT. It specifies CASSESAEMNTEAFF.

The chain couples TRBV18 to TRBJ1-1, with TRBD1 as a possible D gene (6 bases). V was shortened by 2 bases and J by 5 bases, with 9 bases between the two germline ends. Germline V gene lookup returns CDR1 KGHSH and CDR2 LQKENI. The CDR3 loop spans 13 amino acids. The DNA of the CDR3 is TGTGCCAGCTCACCAGAGCAGGGGACTGAAGCTTTCTTT. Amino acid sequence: CASSPEQGTEAFF.